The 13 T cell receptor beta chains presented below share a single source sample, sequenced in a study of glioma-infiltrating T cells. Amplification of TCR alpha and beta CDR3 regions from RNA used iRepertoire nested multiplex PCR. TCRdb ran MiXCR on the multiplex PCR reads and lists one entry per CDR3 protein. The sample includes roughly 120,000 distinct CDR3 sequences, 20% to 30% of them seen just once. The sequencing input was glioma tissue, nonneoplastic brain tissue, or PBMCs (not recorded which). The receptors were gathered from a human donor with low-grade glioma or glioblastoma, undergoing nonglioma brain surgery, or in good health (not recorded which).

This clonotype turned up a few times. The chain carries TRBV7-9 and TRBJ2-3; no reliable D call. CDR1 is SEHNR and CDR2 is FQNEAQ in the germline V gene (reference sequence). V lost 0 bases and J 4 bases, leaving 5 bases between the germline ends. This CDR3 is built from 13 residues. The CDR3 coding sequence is TGTGCCAGCAGCTTAGCAGTTCCAGATACGCAGTATTTT. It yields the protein CASSLAVPDTQYF.

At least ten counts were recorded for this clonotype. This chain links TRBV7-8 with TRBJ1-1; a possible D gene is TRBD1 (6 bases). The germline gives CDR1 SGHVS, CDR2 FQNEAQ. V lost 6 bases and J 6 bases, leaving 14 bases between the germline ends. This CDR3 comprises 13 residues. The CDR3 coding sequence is TGTGCCAGCAGTAGTAGGGGGGGCCCTGAAGCTTTCTTT. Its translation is CASSSRGGPEAFF.

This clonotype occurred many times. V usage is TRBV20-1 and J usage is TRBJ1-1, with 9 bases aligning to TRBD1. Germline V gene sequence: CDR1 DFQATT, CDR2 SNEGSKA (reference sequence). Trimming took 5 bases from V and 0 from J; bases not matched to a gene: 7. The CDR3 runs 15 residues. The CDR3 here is CSAPITGGMNTEAFF. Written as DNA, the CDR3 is TGCAGTGCTCCTATCACAGGGGGCATGAACACTGAAGCTTTCTTT.

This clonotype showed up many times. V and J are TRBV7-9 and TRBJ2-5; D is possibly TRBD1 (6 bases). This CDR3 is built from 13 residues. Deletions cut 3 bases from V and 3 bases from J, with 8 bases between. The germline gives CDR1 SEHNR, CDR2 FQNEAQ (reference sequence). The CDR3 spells CASSFGGKETQYF. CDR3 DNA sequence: TGTGCCAGCAGCTTTGGGGGCAAAGAGACCCAGTACTTC.

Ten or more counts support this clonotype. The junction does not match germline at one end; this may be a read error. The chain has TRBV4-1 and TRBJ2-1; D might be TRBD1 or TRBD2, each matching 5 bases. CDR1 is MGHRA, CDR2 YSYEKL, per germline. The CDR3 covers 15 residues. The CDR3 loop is CASSRDLSRPNGQFF. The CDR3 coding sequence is TGCGCCAGCAGTCGGGACCTCAGTCGCCCTAATGGGCAGTTCTTC.

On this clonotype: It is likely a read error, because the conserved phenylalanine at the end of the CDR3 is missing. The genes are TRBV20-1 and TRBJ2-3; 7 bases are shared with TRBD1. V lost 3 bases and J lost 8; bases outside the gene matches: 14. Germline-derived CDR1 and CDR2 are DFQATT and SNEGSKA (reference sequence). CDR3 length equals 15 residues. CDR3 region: CSARPRQGIEGTQYL. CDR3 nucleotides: TGCAGTGCTAGGCCAAGACAGGGTATAGAAGGTACGCAGTATCTT.

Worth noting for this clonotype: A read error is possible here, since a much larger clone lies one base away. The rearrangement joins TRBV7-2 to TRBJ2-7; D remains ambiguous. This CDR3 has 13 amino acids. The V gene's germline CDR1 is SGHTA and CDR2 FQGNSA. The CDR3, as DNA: TGTGCCAGCATCTTAGAACTTCGACACGAGCAGTACTTC. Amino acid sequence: CASILELRHEQYF.

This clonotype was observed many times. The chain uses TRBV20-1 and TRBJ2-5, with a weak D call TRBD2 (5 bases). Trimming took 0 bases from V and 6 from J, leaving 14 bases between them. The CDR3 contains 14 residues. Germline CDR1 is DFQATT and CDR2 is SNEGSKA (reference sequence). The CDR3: CSARDPGVMKTQYF. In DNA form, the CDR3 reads TGCAGTGCTAGAGATCCCGGGGTGATGAAGACCCAGTACTTC.

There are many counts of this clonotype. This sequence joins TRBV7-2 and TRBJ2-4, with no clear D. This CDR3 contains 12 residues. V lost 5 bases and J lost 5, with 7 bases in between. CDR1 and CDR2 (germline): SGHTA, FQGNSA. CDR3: CASSVMENIQYF. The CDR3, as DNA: TGTGCCAGCAGCGTGATGGAAAACATTCAGTACTTC.

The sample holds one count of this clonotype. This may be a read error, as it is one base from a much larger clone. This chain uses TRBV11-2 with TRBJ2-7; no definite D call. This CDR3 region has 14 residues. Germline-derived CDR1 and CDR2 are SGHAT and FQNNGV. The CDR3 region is CSSSSKVGPYEQYF. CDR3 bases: TGTTCCAGCAGCTCGAAGGTAGGCCCCTACGAGCAGTACTTC.

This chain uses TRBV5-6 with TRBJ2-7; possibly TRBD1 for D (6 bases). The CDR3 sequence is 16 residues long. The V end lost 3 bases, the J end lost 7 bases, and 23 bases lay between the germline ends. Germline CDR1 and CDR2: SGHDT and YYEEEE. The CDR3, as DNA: TGTGCCAGCAGCTCGGTCTACCGGGACATCTTTACTGAGCAGTACTTC. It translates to CASSSVYRDIFTEQYF.

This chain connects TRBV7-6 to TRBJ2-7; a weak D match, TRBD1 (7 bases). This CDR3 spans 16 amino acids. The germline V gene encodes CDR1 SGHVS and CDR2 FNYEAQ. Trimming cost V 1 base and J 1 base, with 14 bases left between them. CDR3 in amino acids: CASSLVAGQLSYEQYF. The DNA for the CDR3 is TGTGCCAGCAGCTTAGTTGCGGGACAGTTATCCTACGAGCAGTACTTC.

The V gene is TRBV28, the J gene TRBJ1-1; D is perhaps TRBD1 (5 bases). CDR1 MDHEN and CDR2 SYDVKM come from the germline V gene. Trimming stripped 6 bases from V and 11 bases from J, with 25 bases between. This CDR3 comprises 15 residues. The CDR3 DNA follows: TGTGCCAGCAGCCTCCTGGGGGACCGGAACACTGGCGCTTTCTTT. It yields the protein CASSLLGDRNTGAFF.